This T cell receptor (beta chain) was observed in a study of CD8+ T cells in alopecia areata. Study-level information: Treatment ran 6 to 18 months, with 6 months of follow-up afterward.

With regard to this clone: Its antigen is still unknown.

Treatment described: oral pan-JAK inhibitor, 5-10 mg twice daily. Broader study findings: The study found tofacitinib significantly decreased scalp clonality and expanded CD8+ clones among the top 100. A great number of expanded lesional clones endured in scalp and blood during tofacitinib.

CDR1 SNHLY and CDR2 FYNNEI come from the germline V gene. The CDR3 has 15 amino acids. V dropped 8 bases and J dropped 4; count of bases not matched to a gene: 10. Once RNA had been extracted, it was reverse transcribed into cDNA to act as the sequencing template. Some clones are missing from TCRdb's copy, which holds only in-frame ones; the method was immunoSEQ multiplex PCR. The repertoire includes tens of thousands of clones, around 45% of them detected once, and over 20% sits in the top ten. The receptor was isolated from a human donor with alopecia areata. The chain links TRBV2 to TRBJ2-7; 11 nucleotides line up with TRBD1. The sequencing used CD8+ T cells sorted from blood, collected between weeks 36 and 40, from a patient treated with tofacitinib. The CDR3 DNA reads TGTGCCAGCTACATGTCGGGACAGGGGGAATACGAGCAGTACTTC. Its translation: CASYMSGQGEYEQYF. The variable domain in full, with the rest retrieved from reference TRBV2 and TRBJ2-7, is EPEVTQTPSHQVTQMGQEVILRCVPISNHLYFYWYRQILGQKVEFLVSFYNNEISEKSEIFDDQFSVERPDGSNFTLKIRSTKLEDSAMYFCASYMSGQGEYEQYFGPGTRLTVT.